The rows below give T cell receptor beta chains drawn from one sample of a study of cytomegalovirus exposure and HLA in healthy donors. Sequencing used immunoSEQ multiplex PCR; TCRdb keeps in-frame clones, though not all of them. Here the sample spans about 93,000 clones, about 80% being singletons. The sequencing sample was made of PBMCs. The receptor source for this set is a man aged 25 to 40 in good health and CMV-seronegative. Both conserved end residues are part of each CDR3. D genes are given only for firm matches. For some rows the clone size is stated as once, few or many, or as a class when expanded; others skip it.

cdr3_nt	cdr3_aa	v_call	clone_size	j_call	d_call
TGTGCCAGCAGCCAGGGCCTGACTAGCGGGAGAGGAGATGAGCAGTTCTTC	CASSQGLTSGRGDEQFF	TRBV4-2	-	TRBJ2-1	TRBD2
TGTGCCAGCAGCTTCCAGGTCCAAGAGACCCAGTACTTC	CASSFQVQETQYF	TRBV7-6	-	TRBJ2-5	-
TGTGCCAGCAGCCTCATGGCCGGGATTAATGAGCAGTTCTTC	CASSLMAGINEQFF	TRBV5-6	-	TRBJ2-1	-
TGTGCCGTCAGGATAAACTCCTACAATGAGCAGTTCTTC	CAVRINSYNEQFF	TRBV19	once	TRBJ2-1	-
TGTGCCAGCAGCTTATCAGGGTTGACCGGCTACACCTTC	CASSLSGLTGYTF	TRBV7-2	-	TRBJ1-2	-
TGTGCCAGCAGCGTAGAACTAGCGGGGGCCAGCTCCTACAATGAGCAGTTCTTC	CASSVELAGASSYNEQFF	TRBV9	-	TRBJ2-1	TRBD2
TGCGCCAGCAGACAGGGGACAGATCGGAATTCACCCCTCCACTTT	CASRQGTDRNSPLHF	TRBV5-4	-	TRBJ1-6	TRBD1
TGTGCCAGCAGTAGGGAGTGGGGGGGAGATACGCAGTATTTT	CASSREWGGDTQYF	TRBV6-5	-	TRBJ2-3	TRBD2
TGTGCCAGCAGCTTTCCAAACGAGTACACTGAAGCTTTCTTT	CASSFPNEYTEAFF	TRBV7-9	once	TRBJ1-1	-
TGTGCCAGCAGTGAAACGGGAGCAAACACCGGGGAGCTGTTTTTT	CASSETGANTGELFF	TRBV6-1	-	TRBJ2-2	-
TGTGCCAGCTCACCACCGGACATGAACACTGAAGCTTTCTTT	CASSPPDMNTEAFF	TRBV18	few	TRBJ1-1	-
TGTGCCAGCAGTGAACTCGGGGGGAGTTTCTATGGCTACACCTTC	CASSELGGSFYGYTF	TRBV6-1	-	TRBJ1-2	-
TGTGCCAGCAGTTACGGGGGGGCTTTGTTCTTTGAAAAACTGTTTTTT	CASSYGGALFFEKLFF	TRBV6-7	-	TRBJ1-4	-
TGTGCCAGCAGCTTAGACGGGATCGGTTACAATGAGCAGTTCTTC	CASSLDGIGYNEQFF	TRBV7-9	-	TRBJ2-1	-
TGCGCCAGCAGGGGGACTAGCGGGAGCGGTACAGATACGCAGTATTTT	CASRGTSGSGTDTQYF	TRBV5-1	-	TRBJ2-3	TRBD2
TGCGCCAGCAGCTCGACTAGCGGGAGCGTGGTTGAGCAGTTCTTC	CASSSTSGSVVEQFF	TRBV5-1	-	TRBJ2-1	TRBD2
TGTGCCAGCAGCCCGGACTTAGACGATGAGCAGTTCTTC	CASSPDLDDEQFF	TRBV9	-	TRBJ2-1	-
TGCAGCGTTTCAACCCGGGTGGGTACGGAGCAGTATTTT	CSVSTRVGTEQYF	TRBV29-1	-	TRBJ2-3	-
TGTGCCATCAGATACCGACAGGGGAACACTGAAGCTTTCTTT	CAIRYRQGNTEAFF	TRBV10-3	-	TRBJ1-1	TRBD1
TGTGCCAGCAGCCGGACAGGGGGCGGAAAGACCCAGTACTTC	CASSRTGGGKTQYF	TRBV28	few	TRBJ2-5	TRBD1
TGCGCCAGCAGCCCCTCGACAGGGAGCTATGGCTACACCTTC	CASSPSTGSYGYTF	TRBV5-1	-	TRBJ1-2	TRBD1
TGTGCCAGCAGCGTAGATAGCGGGGGGGCAGCAGATACGCAGTATTTT	CASSVDSGGAADTQYF	TRBV9	-	TRBJ2-3	TRBD2
TGTGCCAGCAGTTTATTCGGGCAGGGGACGGTCGGCTACACCTTC	CASSLFGQGTVGYTF	TRBV27	-	TRBJ1-2	-
TGCAGCGTGAGGACAGGGGAAGAGACCCAGTACTTC	CSVRTGEETQYF	TRBV29-1	-	TRBJ2-5	TRBD1
TGTGCCAGCTCACCCCTTGGACAGCCGCATCAGCCCCAGCATTTT	CASSPLGQPHQPQHF	TRBV18	-	TRBJ1-5	-
TGTGCCAGCCGGGACAGGGGACTGCCTAATTCACCCCTCCACTTT	CASRDRGLPNSPLHF	TRBV27	-	TRBJ1-6	TRBD1
TGTGCCACCCGGCCGACTGGGTTGGCAGATACGCAGTATTTT	CATRPTGLADTQYF	TRBV10-3	few	TRBJ2-3	-
TGTGCCAGCAGCGTAAGGCGTACAGACTCCTACAATGAGCAGTTCTTC	CASSVRRTDSYNEQFF	TRBV9	-	TRBJ2-1	-
TGTGCCAGCGATCCATTAGCAGCCGATACGCAGTATTTT	CASDPLAADTQYF	TRBV7-9	-	TRBJ2-3	-
TGTGCCAGCAGTGATACAGACAGGGGATCCTACGAGCAGTACTTC	CASSDTDRGSYEQYF	TRBV6-1	-	TRBJ2-7	TRBD1
TGTGCCAGCAGGAATGGAGCGGGTGCGAACACCGGGGAGCTGTTTTTT	CASRNGAGANTGELFF	TRBV13	-	TRBJ2-2	-
TGTGCCAGTACAGGCGGGAGGACCTACAATGAGCAGTTCTTC	CASTGGRTYNEQFF	TRBV19	once	TRBJ2-1	TRBD2
TGTGCCACCAGCAGAGCGGCTAGCGGGATCCACAATGAGCAGTTCTTC	CATSRAASGIHNEQFF	TRBV15	-	TRBJ2-1	TRBD2
TGCAGCGGAGACAGGGGGCTGATTAATAACTATGGCTACACCTTC	CSGDRGLINNYGYTF	TRBV29-1	-	TRBJ1-2	TRBD1
TGCAGCGTTGAACGGGGTCCCGGCCAAGCTTTCTTT	CSVERGPGQAFF	TRBV29-1	-	TRBJ1-1	-
TGTGCCAGCAGTCTAATTGGGACTAGCGGCTACAATGAGCAGTTCTTC	CASSLIGTSGYNEQFF	TRBV9	once	TRBJ2-1	TRBD2
TGTGCCAGCACCAACTGGGGGGGTCTCCACGAGCAGTACTTC	CASTNWGGLHEQYF	TRBV7-2	-	TRBJ2-7	TRBD2
TGCAGCGTTGATGGGACTCGGTACGGTCCGGATACGCAGTATTTT	CSVDGTRYGPDTQYF	TRBV29-1	-	TRBJ2-3	-
TGTGCCAGCAGTGTGGAACAGTTGAACACTGAAGCTTTCTTT	CASSVEQLNTEAFF	TRBV2	-	TRBJ1-1	-
TGCAGCGTTCGAGAGGGAGTCTACGAGCAGTACTTC	CSVREGVYEQYF	TRBV29-1	-	TRBJ2-7	-
TGTGCCAGCAGTATACCGGGTCAAGCCAAAAACATTCAGTACTTC	CASSIPGQAKNIQYF	TRBV2	-	TRBJ2-4	-
TGCAGCGTCGACAGGGGGGGGACAGATACGCAGTATTTT	CSVDRGGTDTQYF	TRBV29-1	once	TRBJ2-3	TRBD1
TGTGCCAGCTCTCAGGGACAGTTGGGCTACACCTTC	CASSQGQLGYTF	TRBV2	-	TRBJ1-2	TRBD1
TGTGCCAGCAGTGTCTTCGTAGGGAGCTATGGCTACACCTTC	CASSVFVGSYGYTF	TRBV6-4	-	TRBJ1-2	-
TGCGCCAGCAGCCAAGAGGCCGGACAGGGGGTCTCTGGCTACACCTTC	CASSQEAGQGVSGYTF	TRBV4-3	-	TRBJ1-2	TRBD1
TGTGCCAGCAGTTACTCGGACAGGGGAGGAGGCTACACCTTC	CASSYSDRGGGYTF	TRBV6-7	-	TRBJ1-2	TRBD1
TGTGCCAGCAGCGTAGGACTCATTGGCGGGGGGGTTTTATCCACAGATACGCAGTATTTT	CASSVGLIGGGVLSTDTQYF	TRBV9	-	TRBJ2-3	TRBD2
TGTGCCAGCAGTTTCATCCAGGGGAACAATCAGCCCCAGCATTTT	CASSFIQGNNQPQHF	TRBV27	-	TRBJ1-5	-
TGTGCCAGCAGCTCGTATTGGGCGCGTCTAAGCACAGATACGCAGTATTTT	CASSSYWARLSTDTQYF	TRBV5-6	-	TRBJ2-3	-
TGCGCCAGCAGCGCCATGGCAGGATCGCCTGGAAACACCATATATTTT	CASSAMAGSPGNTIYF	TRBV5-1	-	TRBJ1-3	-